A selection of T cell receptor beta chains follows, all from one sample in a study of OX40 agonist ivuxolimab in advanced cancers. Measured with immunoSEQ multiplex PCR; TCRdb has only the in-frame clones, and not every one. This sample has approximately 3,400 clones, with 65% to 85% found just once. Sequencing was performed on CD4+ or CD8+ T cells sorted from blood, taken in a trial of the OX40 agonist ivuxolimab. These receptors were obtained from an adult with an advanced solid tumor such as melanoma, head and neck, liver or kidney cancer. Each CDR3 is given with its conserved first and last residue. The D gene is left open where the match is weak. Clone size, where shown, is once, few, many, or a class for clones that have expanded.

D gene | J gene | clone size | V gene | CDR3 protein | CDR3 DNA
. | TRBJ1-1 | . | TRBV29-1 | CSAHGGHGTEAFF | TGCAGCGCCCATGGGGGGCATGGCACTGAAGCTTTCTTT
TRBD2 | TRBJ2-1 | . | TRBV11-2 | CASSLTSVEQFF | TGTGCCAGCAGCTTGACTAGCGTTGAGCAGTTCTTC
. | TRBJ1-5 | . | TRBV30 | CAWSRDGSNQPQHF | TGTGCCTGGAGTAGGGACGGTAGCAATCAGCCCCAGCATTTT
. | TRBJ1-2 | few | TRBV30 | CAWSVSSFRNYGYTF | TGTGCCTGGAGTGTATCAAGCTTTAGGAACTATGGCTACACCTTC
. | TRBJ1-2 | . | TRBV5-6 | CASSLGQTPGGYTF | TGTGCCAGCAGCTTGGGGCAGACACCGGGGGGCTACACCTTC
. | TRBJ2-7 | . | TRBV6-5 | CASSGHLIGYEQYF | TGTGCCAGCAGTGGTCACTTGATCGGCTACGAGCAGTACTTC
TRBD2 | TRBJ2-7 | once | TRBV4-1 | CASSQEFGTSGRYEQYF | TGCGCCAGCAGCCAAGAGTTCGGAACTAGCGGGAGATACGAGCAGTACTTC
. | TRBJ2-6 | . | TRBV6-1 | CASSDMGAGANVLTF | TGTGCCAGCAGTGATATGGGTGCTGGGGCCAACGTCCTGACTTTC
TRBD1 | TRBJ1-2 | . | TRBV7-2 | CASSLEGTGVPRDGYTF | TGTGCCAGCAGCCTCGAGGGGACAGGGGTGCCTCGGGATGGCTACACCTTC
TRBD1 | TRBJ2-1 | . | TRBV5-8 | CASRFRTGSNEQFF | TGTGCCAGCAGATTTAGGACAGGGAGCAATGAGCAGTTCTTC
TRBD1 | TRBJ2-7 | . | TRBV27 | CASSPKTGWAYEQYF | TGTGCCAGCAGTCCTAAGACAGGGTGGGCCTACGAGCAGTACTTC
TRBD1 | TRBJ2-7 | . | TRBV7-6 | CASSSRDSAYEQYF | TGTGCCAGCAGCTCCCGGGACAGCGCCTACGAGCAGTACTTC
TRBD1 | TRBJ2-5 | . | TRBV5-6 | CASGGQGAGETQYF | TGTGCCAGCGGCGGACAGGGGGCCGGGGAGACCCAGTACTTC
TRBD2 | TRBJ2-2 | . | TRBV2 | CASISLTGGGTGELFF | TGTGCCAGCATCAGTCTGACGGGAGGGGGTACCGGGGAGCTGTTTTTT
TRBD2 | TRBJ2-5 | . | TRBV28 | CASSYSGTMKETQYF | TGTGCCAGCAGTTATTCCGGGACTATGAAGGAGACCCAGTACTTC
. | TRBJ1-1 | . | TRBV2 | CASSEGGMNTEAFF | TGTGCCAGCAGTGAAGGGGGAATGAACACTGAAGCTTTCTTT
. | TRBJ2-3 | . | TRBV13 | CASSGSGSSLTDTQYF | TGTGCCAGCAGTGGGTCTGGAAGTTCCCTCACAGATACGCAGTATTTT
TRBD1 | TRBJ1-2 | . | TRBV9 | CASSPRDRIYGYTF | TGTGCCAGCAGCCCCCGGGACAGAATTTATGGCTACACCTTC
. | TRBJ2-2 | . | TRBV7-9 | CASRPGQGGTGELFF | TGTGCCAGCAGGCCAGGGCAGGGAGGAACCGGGGAGCTGTTTTTT
. | TRBJ2-7 | . | TRBV7-8 | CASSLGPPGSSYEQYF | TGTGCCAGCAGCTTAGGGCCGCCGGGGAGCTCCTACGAGCAGTACTTC
TRBD2 | TRBJ2-1 | large | TRBV14 | CASSQGLAGTNEQFF | TGTGCCAGCAGCCAAGGGCTAGCGGGGACCAATGAGCAGTTCTTC
TRBD1 | TRBJ1-3 | once | TRBV7-9 | CASSPGEHAGGNPGNTIYF | TGTGCCAGCAGCCCCGGAGAGCACGCAGGGGGAAATCCTGGAAACACCATATATTTT
TRBD2 | TRBJ2-7 | . | TRBV5-1 | CASSTGLGSYEQYF | TGCGCCAGCAGCACCGGACTAGGCTCCTACGAGCAGTACTTC
. | TRBJ2-2 | few | TRBV6-4 | CASSDTSTGELFF | TGTGCCAGCAGTGACACTAGCACCGGGGAGCTGTTTTTT
. | TRBJ1-4 | . | TRBV4-1 | CASPRPRSDSRGEDEKLFF | TGCGCCAGCCCCCGGCCCCGGAGCGACTCAAGGGGGGAGGATGAAAAACTGTTTTTT
. | TRBJ1-1 | few | TRBV13 | CASSSNTEAFF | TGTGCCAGCAGCTCGAACACTGAAGCTTTCTTT
. | TRBJ2-3 | . | TRBV7-9 | CASSFGGAPTDTQYF | TGTGCCAGCAGCTTTGGGGGGGCCCCCACAGATACGCAGTATTTT
. | TRBJ1-1 | . | TRBV5-4 | CATRKGGDTEAFF | TGTGCCACCAGGAAGGGAGGTGACACTGAAGCTTTCTTT
. | TRBJ1-2 | . | TRBV29-1 | CSVENRTNYGYTF | TGCAGCGTTGAAAACAGGACTAACTATGGCTACACCTTC
. | TRBJ1-1 | few | TRBV30 | CAWSVSWGTEAFF | TGTGCCTGGAGTGTATCCTGGGGCACTGAAGCTTTCTTT